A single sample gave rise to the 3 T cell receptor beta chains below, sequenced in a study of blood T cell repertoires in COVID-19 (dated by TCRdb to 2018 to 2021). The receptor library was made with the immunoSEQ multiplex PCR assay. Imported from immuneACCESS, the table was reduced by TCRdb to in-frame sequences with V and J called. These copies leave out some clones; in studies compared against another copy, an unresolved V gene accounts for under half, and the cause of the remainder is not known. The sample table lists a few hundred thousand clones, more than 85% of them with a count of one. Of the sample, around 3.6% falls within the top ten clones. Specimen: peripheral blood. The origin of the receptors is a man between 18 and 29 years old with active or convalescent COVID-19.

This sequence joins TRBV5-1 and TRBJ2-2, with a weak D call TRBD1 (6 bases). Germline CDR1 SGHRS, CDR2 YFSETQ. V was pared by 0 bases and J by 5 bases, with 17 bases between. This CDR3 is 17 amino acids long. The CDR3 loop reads CASSLGSSGQGTGELFF. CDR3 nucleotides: TGCGCCAGCAGCTTGGGGTCCAGCGGCCAGGGGACCGGGGAGCTGTTTTTT.

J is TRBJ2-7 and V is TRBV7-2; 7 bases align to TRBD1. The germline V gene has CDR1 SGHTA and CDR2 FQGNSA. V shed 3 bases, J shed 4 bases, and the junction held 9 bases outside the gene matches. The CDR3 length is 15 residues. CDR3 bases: TGTGCCAGCAGCTTCTACAGGGGTCCCCCTTACGAGCAGTACTTC. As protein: CASSFYRGPPYEQYF.

CDR3: CASSPPGGGGVYEQFF. CDR3 coding DNA: TGTGCCAGCAGTCCACCCGGGGGCGGGGGGGTCTATGAGCAGTTCTTC. This chain uses TRBV6-2 or TRBV6-3 with TRBJ2-1, with 9 nucleotides matching TRBD2. This CDR3 region has 16 residues. Germline values: CDR1 MNHEY, CDR2 SVGEGT. With V trimmed by 5 bases and J by 8 bases, 13 bases remained unmatched.